This T cell receptor (beta chain) was sequenced for a study of cytomegalovirus exposure and HLA in healthy donors. PCR was performed using 60 Vbeta and 13 Jbeta primers. The data were produced by immunoSEQ multiplex PCR, yet TCRdb's version contains in-frame clones alone and is incomplete. The sample shows 90,000 to 100,000 clones, 80% of them seen only once. This clone was seen a few times. Its target is not known. Trimming took 1 base from V and 0 from J, leaving 6 bases between them. Germline CDR1 reads SEHNR; CDR2 reads FQNEAQ (reference sequence). This CDR3 comprises 14 residues. General study results and limits: When analyzed later, a missense DCLRE1C variant was found to be linked to TCR beta V- and J-gene trimming. Reportedly, a later analysis found an Asian-associated ancestry cluster had fewer N-insertions than the roughly 670-donor mean.

Source material: PBMCs. The clonotype was recovered from a man aged 18 to 30 in good health and CMV-seronegative. The chain joins TRBV7-9 to TRBJ1-1; D call uncertain. The CDR3, as DNA: TGTGCCAGCAGCTTAGGGAGGGTGAACACTGAAGCTTTCTTT. Protein sequence: CASSLGRVNTEAFF.